The next 21 T cell receptor beta chains were all read from a single sample in a study of memory CD4+ T cells and cytomegalovirus serostatus. Single viable CD3+CD4+CD8-CD45RO+ cells were sorted as the memory CD4+ T cells. Sequencing used immunoSEQ multiplex PCR; TCRdb keeps in-frame clones, though not all of them. This table has under 85,000 clones, just under 80% appearing once. Specimen: memory CD4+ T cells from blood. The receptors were gathered from an adult in good health and CMV-seropositive.

V gene TRBV7-2 combines with J gene TRBJ1-2; weak D call: TRBD1 (5 bases). V lost 2 bases, J lost 6 bases, and 10 bases lay in between. The CDR3 is made up of 13 amino acids. Germline CDR1 is SGHTA and CDR2 is FQGNSA. CDR3: CASSLSQGDGYTF. The CDR3 DNA sequence: TGTGCCAGCAGCTTAAGTCAAGGGGATGGCTACACCTTC.

This chain connects TRBV30 to TRBJ2-5; TRBD1 matches 10 bases. The CDR3 covers 15 residues. With 3 bases clipped from V and 4 bases from J, the junction kept 8 bases outside the gene matches. Germline CDR1 and CDR2: GTSNPN and SVGIG (reference sequence). The CDR3: CAWSTGTGATETQYF. CDR3 nucleotides: TGTGCCTGGAGCACCGGGACAGGGGCTACAGAGACCCAGTACTTC. Using reference TRBV30 and TRBJ2-5 for the parts outside the CDR3, the full variable domain is SQTIHQWPATLVQPVGSPLSLECTVEGTSNPNLYWYRQAAGRGLQLLFYSVGIGQISSEVPQNLSASRPQDRQFILSSKKLLLSDSGFYLCAWSTGTGATETQYFGPGTRLLVL.

The chain employs TRBV7-2 and TRBJ2-5; perhaps TRBD2 as D (6 bases). The germline CDR1 and CDR2 sequences are SGHTA and FQGNSA. This CDR3 comprises 14 residues. V was pared by 5 bases and J by 7 bases, with 17 bases between. The CDR3 reads CASSLQARRGTQYF. Written as DNA, the CDR3 is TGTGCCAGCAGCCTCCAGGCGAGGCGGGGGACCCAGTACTTC.

This clone has more than one count but fewer than ten. The rearrangement joins TRBV2 to TRBJ1-1, with TRBD1 matching 11 bases. Looked up from germline, CDR1 is SNHLY and CDR2 is FYNNEI. The CDR3 runs to 15 residues. With 5 bases clipped from V and 8 bases from J, the junction kept 10 bases outside the gene matches. The CDR3 sequence is CASSPGQGALMEAFF. CDR3 coding DNA: TGTGCCAGCAGTCCTGGACAGGGGGCGTTGATGGAAGCTTTCTTT.

This clone appeared a few times. J is TRBJ2-5 and V is TRBV2; D not certain. This CDR3 has 12 amino acids. Trimming took 8 bases from V and 5 from J, leaving 12 bases between them. The germline V gene has CDR1 SNHLY and CDR2 FYNNEI. The CDR3 here is CASGLDDETQYF. CDR3 DNA sequence: TGTGCCAGCGGGCTAGATGATGAGACCCAGTACTTC.

The J gene is TRBJ1-2, the V gene TRBV4-3; 9 bases map to TRBD1. V lost 0 bases to trimming and J lost 3 bases; unmatched junction nucleotides: 5. CDR3 length equals 16 residues. The germline gives CDR1 LGHNA, CDR2 YSLEER. The DNA for the CDR3 is TGCGCCAGCAGCCAAGATCCTGGACAGGGGCACTATGGCTACACCTTC. It specifies CASSQDPGQGHYGYTF.

This sequence joins TRBV19 and TRBJ1-1, with D possibly matching TRBD1 (5 bases). This CDR3 region has 13 residues. The germline V gene has CDR1 LNHDA and CDR2 SQIVND (reference sequence). Trimming removed 3 bases at V and 1 base at J, with 6 bases between. The CDR3: CASSMGPNTEAFF. CDR3 DNA sequence: TGTGCCAGTAGTATGGGGCCGAACACTGAAGCTTTCTTT.

V is TRBV18 and J is TRBJ1-1; D is ambiguous. V was shortened by 2 bases and J by 0 bases, with 4 bases between the two germline ends. The CDR3 sequence is 13 residues long. CDR1 is KGHSH and CDR2 is LQKENI in the germline V gene. The CDR3 region is CASSPGMNTEAFF. The CDR3 DNA is TGTGCCAGCTCACCAGGGATGAACACTGAAGCTTTCTTT.

This chain connects TRBV7-9 to TRBJ2-1; TRBD1 aligns across 11 bases. Germline lookup yields CDR1 SEHNR and CDR2 FQNEAQ (reference sequence). V lost 5 bases to trimming and J lost 7 bases; unmatched junction nucleotides: 4. The CDR3 is made up of 14 amino acids. DNA for the CDR3: TGTGCCAGCAGCCCATGGGACAGGGGGAATGAGCAGTTCTTC. It is translated as CASSPWDRGNEQFF. Full variable domain (missing parts from reference TRBV7-9 and TRBJ2-1): DTGVSQNPRHKITKRGQNVTFRCDPISEHNRLYWYRQTLGQGPEFLTYFQNEAQLEKSRLLSDRFSAERPKGSFSTLEIQRTEQGDSAMYLCASSPWDRGNEQFFGPGTRLTVL.

The chain uses TRBV20-1 and TRBJ1-2; D is uncertain. This CDR3 is built from 10 residues. The germline gives CDR1 DFQATT, CDR2 SNEGSKA (reference sequence). The CDR3 loop reads CKGRADGYTF. In DNA form, the CDR3 reads TGCAAAGGGCGTGCTGATGGCTACACCTTC.

This clone turned up a few times. This chain joins TRBV19 and TRBJ1-6; possible D gene TRBD1, 5 bases. V was clipped by 8 bases and J by 9 bases, with 14 bases between them. The CDR3 consists of 13 residues. Germline loops: CDR1 LNHDA, CDR2 SQIVND (reference sequence). CDR3 in DNA: TGTGCCAGTCTGGAGGGGATCGGTTCACCCCTCCACTTT. The encoded protein is CASLEGIGSPLHF.

The chain joins TRBV30 to TRBJ1-2, with TRBD1 as a possible D gene (5 bases). With 0 bases removed from V and 13 bases from J, the gap between germline ends came to 9 bases. Germline CDR1 is GTSNPN and CDR2 is SVGIG (reference sequence). The CDR3 runs to 10 residues. The CDR3 DNA follows: TGTGCCTGGAGTGTACAGGTCTCCACCTTC. It is translated as CAWSVQVSTF.

The gene calls are TRBV9 and TRBJ2-3; D gene uncertain. This CDR3 comprises 14 residues. CDR1 is SGDLS and CDR2 is YYNGEE in the germline V gene. Between the trimmed V and J ends, which lost 4 bases and 1 base, there was a span of 10 bases. The CDR3 DNA reads TGTGCCAGCAGCCCTACGGACGGCACAGATACGCAGTATTTT. It encodes CASSPTDGTDTQYF.

The V gene is TRBV14, the J gene TRBJ2-7; 11 bases fit TRBD2. Germline V lookup: CDR1 SGHDN, CDR2 FVKESK. J gave up 6 bases and V 0 bases, and 13 bases lay outside the gene matches. The CDR3 has 18 amino acids. The CDR3 nucleotides are TGTGCCAGCAGCCAAGATGGCCTAGCGGGAGGCGTATCTTGCGAGCAGTACGTC. Encoded protein: CASSQDGLAGGVSCEQYV.

The chain recombines TRBV5-1 with TRBJ2-3, with 16 positions matching TRBD2. The ends lost 4 bases at V and 4 bases at J; junction bases unmatched: 12. CDR1 is SGHRS, CDR2 YFSETQ, per germline. This CDR3 contains 19 residues. The CDR3: CASSQQLGTSGGAADTQYF. The CDR3 nucleotides read TGCGCCAGCAGCCAGCAGCTTGGGACTAGCGGGGGGGCGGCAGATACGCAGTATTTT.

V usage is TRBV7-9 and J usage is TRBJ1-4, with no clear D. V lost 5 bases and J lost 8, with 18 bases in between. This CDR3 is built from 15 residues. Germline V gives CDR1 SEHNR, CDR2 FQNEAQ (reference sequence). The CDR3 region has the DNA TGTGCCAGCAGCGCCTCGGGAATCCGGTGGGAAAAACTGTTTTTT. Residues: CASSASGIRWEKLFF.

The chain couples TRBV28 to TRBJ1-2; D is uncertain. The CDR3 has 14 amino acids. Looked up from germline, CDR1 is MDHEN and CDR2 is SYDVKM. Trimming took off 5 bases at V and 7 bases at J, with 17 bases between the two ends. CDR3 region: CASSQAGPSLGYTF. CDR3 bases: TGTGCCAGCAGTCAGGCCGGCCCGAGCCTTGGCTACACCTTC.

J is TRBJ2-2 and V is TRBV7-9, with D possibly being TRBD1 (5 bases). Germline V gives CDR1 SEHNR, CDR2 FQNEAQ (reference sequence). This CDR3 has 14 residues. V was trimmed by 7 bases and J by 0 bases, leaving 9 bases between them. The CDR3 coding sequence is TGTGCCAGCATACAGGTTACGAACACCGGGGAGCTGTTTTTT. As protein: CASIQVTNTGELFF. Full variable domain (missing parts from reference TRBV7-9 and TRBJ2-2): DTGVSQNPRHKITKRGQNVTFRCDPISEHNRLYWYRQTLGQGPEFLTYFQNEAQLEKSRLLSDRFSAERPKGSFSTLEIQRTEQGDSAMYLCASIQVTNTGELFFGEGSRLTVL.

This sequence joins TRBV5-1 and TRBJ1-4; perhaps TRBD1 as D (5 bases). Per germline, CDR1 SGHRS and CDR2 YFSETQ. Trimming took off 0 bases at V and 7 bases at J, with 13 bases between the two ends. The CDR3 length is 15 residues. DNA for the CDR3: TGCGCCAGCAGCTTGGGGTCGGGGGTAGGTGAAAAACTGTTTTTT. Protein sequence: CASSLGSGVGEKLFF.

The chain has TRBV5-1 and TRBJ2-2; TRBD2 might be the D (5 bases). This CDR3 spans 15 amino acids. In germline, CDR1 is SGHRS, CDR2 YFSETQ. The V end was cut by 0 bases, the J end by 1 base, with 7 bases between. The CDR3 protein is CASSLAGMNTGELFF. CDR3 sequence (DNA): TGCGCCAGCAGCTTGGCGGGGATGAACACCGGGGAGCTGTTTTTT.

The chain links TRBV5-6 to TRBJ1-3; possible D gene TRBD1, 5 bases. The CDR3 is made up of 17 amino acids. V was clipped by 2 bases and J by 0 bases, with 15 bases between them. CDR1 is SGHDT and CDR2 is YYEEEE in the germline V gene. CDR3 protein: CASSFVLGPASGNTIYF. The CDR3 coding sequence is TGTGCCAGCAGCTTCGTATTGGGACCGGCCTCTGGAAACACCATATATTTT.